This TCR beta chain was captured in a study of shared clonotypes between healthy human individuals. Study conclusions and caveats: Four donors showed sharing of around 5% of naive CD4 clonotypes.

Of note for this clone: Its specificity is unknown.

Germline values: CDR1 MNHEY, CDR2 SVGAGI. The CDR3 spans 14 residues. V lost 7 bases and J lost 2; bases outside the gene matches: 7. Splitting the CD4+ cells yielded a CD45RA+ naive subset and a CD45RA-negative memory subset. Some clones are missing from TCRdb's copy, which holds only in-frame ones; the method was immunoSEQ multiplex PCR. The sample lists about 2.3 million clones, just under 95% seen once, with 0.3% to 0.4% in the top ten. The J gene is TRBJ1-1, the V gene TRBV6-5, with TRBD1 matching over 7 bases. Material: naive CD4+ T cells from PBMCs. This sample's subset: CD45RA+ positively selected. The receptor's source is a man aged 18 to 29 in good health. Some clones in this sample may be carry-over from other donors' samples. The CDR3 sequence: CASNPGQDNTEAFF. CDR3 DNA sequence: TGTGCCAGCAACCCCGGACAGGACAACACTGAAGCTTTCTTT.